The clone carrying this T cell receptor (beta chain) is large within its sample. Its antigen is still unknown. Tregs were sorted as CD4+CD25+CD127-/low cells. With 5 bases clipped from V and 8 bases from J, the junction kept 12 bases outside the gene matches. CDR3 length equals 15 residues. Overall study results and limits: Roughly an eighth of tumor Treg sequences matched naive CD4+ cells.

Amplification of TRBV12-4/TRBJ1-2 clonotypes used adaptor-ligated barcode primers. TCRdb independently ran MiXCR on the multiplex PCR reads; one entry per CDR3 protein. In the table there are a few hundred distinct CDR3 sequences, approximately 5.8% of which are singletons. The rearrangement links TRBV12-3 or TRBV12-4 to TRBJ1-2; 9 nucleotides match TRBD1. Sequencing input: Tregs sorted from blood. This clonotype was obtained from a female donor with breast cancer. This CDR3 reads CASSPRDRDVPGYTF. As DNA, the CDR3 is TGTGCCAGCAGTCCTAGGGACAGGGATGTACCAGGCTACACCTTC.